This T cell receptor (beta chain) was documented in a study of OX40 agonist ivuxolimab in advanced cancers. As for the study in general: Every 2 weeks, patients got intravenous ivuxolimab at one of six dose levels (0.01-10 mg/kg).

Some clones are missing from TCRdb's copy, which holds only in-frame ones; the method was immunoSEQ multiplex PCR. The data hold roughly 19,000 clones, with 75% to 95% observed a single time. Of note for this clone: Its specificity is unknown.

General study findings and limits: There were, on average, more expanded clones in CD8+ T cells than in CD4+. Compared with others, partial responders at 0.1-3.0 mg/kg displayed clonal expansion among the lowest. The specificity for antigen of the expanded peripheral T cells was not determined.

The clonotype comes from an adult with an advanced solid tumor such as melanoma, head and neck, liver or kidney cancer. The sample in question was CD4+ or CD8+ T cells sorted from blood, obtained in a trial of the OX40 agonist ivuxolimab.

Here the CDR3 reads CASSSGADTQYF. In DNA form, the CDR3 reads TGTGCCAGTTCTAGCGGGGCAGATACGCAGTATTTT. The rearrangement uses TRBV19 and TRBJ2-3; 9 bases agree with TRBD2. Germline CDR1 reads LNHDA; CDR2 reads SQIVND (reference sequence). CDR3 length: 12 amino acids. With V trimmed by 8 bases and J by 4 bases, 1 base remained unmatched.